Below, 21 T cell receptor beta chains from the same sample are listed, as sequenced in a study of blood T cell repertoires in COVID-19. Assay used: immunoSEQ multiplex PCR; TCRdb lists only in-frame clones, some missing. Of about 280,000 clones in the sample, approximately 90% were seen once. Source material: peripheral blood. These receptors all stem from a middle-aged man with acute or convalescent COVID-19.

This rearrangement joins TRBV15 to TRBJ1-1; D remains ambiguous. The CDR3 has 13 amino acids. Germline V lookup: CDR1 LNHNV, CDR2 YYDKDF (reference sequence). The V end lost 2 bases, the J end lost 1 base, and 5 bases lay between the germline ends. The CDR3 nucleotides are TGTGCCACCAGCAGACAGGCGAACACTGAAGCTTTCTTT. Translated, it gives CATSRQANTEAFF.

The CDR3 here is CASSPSGNEQFF. The CDR3 bases are TGTGCCAGCTCACCATCCGGCAATGAGCAGTTCTTC. The V and J genes are TRBV18 and TRBJ2-1; D is undetermined. Trimming left V 2 bases short and J 6 bases short, with 5 bases between. Per the germline V gene, CDR1 is KGHSH and CDR2 is LQKENI. CDR3 length: 12 residues. The complete variable domain, with remaining parts taken from reference TRBV18 and TRBJ2-1, reads NAGVMQNPRHLVRRRGQEARLRCSPMKGHSHVYWYRQLPEEGLKFMVYLQKENIIDESGMPKERFSAEFPKEGPSILRIQQVVRGDSAAYFCASSPSGNEQFFGPGTRLTVL.

Regarding this clone: Other DNA sequences within the sample encode an identical CDR3. This chain links TRBV3-1 (or the pseudogene TRBV3-2) with TRBJ1-1, with D possibly matching TRBD1 (6 bases). Trimming removed 4 bases from V and 4 bases from J, with 10 bases in between. This CDR3 has 13 residues. Germline CDR1 and CDR2: LGHDT and YNNKEL (reference sequence). DNA for the CDR3: TGTGCCAGCAGCCTACAGGGCGGCACTGAAGCTTTCTTT. Its translation: CASSLQGGTEAFF.

This chain uses TRBV25-1 with TRBJ2-2; 8 nucleotides line up with TRBD1. Germline CDR1 is MGHDK and CDR2 is SYGVNS. This CDR3 region has 18 residues. V gave up 3 bases and J gave up 2 bases; unmatched junction bases: 11. The CDR3, as DNA: TGTGCCAGCAGTGATAACCGCCTACAGGGGGGCAACACCGGGGAGCTGTTTTTT. Amino acid sequence: CASSDNRLQGGNTGELFF. Using reference TRBV25-1 and TRBJ2-2 for the parts outside the CDR3, the full variable domain is EADIYQTPRYLVIGTGKKITLECSQTMGHDKMYWYQQDPGMELHLIHYSYGVNSTEKGDLSSESTVSRIRTEHFPLTLESARPSHTSQYLCASSDNRLQGGNTGELFFGEGSRLTVL.

The rearrangement joins TRBV4-1 to TRBJ2-3; TRBD2 matches 10 bases. Germline V CDR1 and CDR2: MGHRA, YSYEKL. CDR3 length equals 15 residues. The trim removed 4 bases at V and 4 bases at J, leaving 5 bases unmatched. CDR3 sequence: CASSRVAGGPDTQYF. The CDR3 DNA is TGCGCCAGCAGCCGAGTAGCGGGGGGCCCAGATACGCAGTATTTT.

The chain combines TRBV25-1 with TRBJ2-7; 8 positions agree with TRBD1. CDR3 length equals 14 residues. Trimming took 9 bases from V and 3 from J; bases not matched to a gene: 10. Germline-derived CDR1 and CDR2 are MGHDK and SYGVNS. The CDR3, as DNA: TGTGCCAGACTTGGGGGCAGGGGGCACTACGAGCAGTACTTC. This codes for CARLGGRGHYEQYF.

This clone was observed a single time. The chain combines TRBV6-5 with TRBJ2-2, with D perhaps matching TRBD2 (6 bases). The germline gives CDR1 MNHEY, CDR2 SVGAGI. The CDR3 totals 12 residues. Trimming removed 9 bases from V and 6 bases from J, with 11 bases in between. CDR3 DNA sequence: TGTGCCAGTCTTGGAGGGGCCGGGGAGCTGTTTTTT. It codes for CASLGGAGELFF.

The CDR3 DNA sequence: TGCGCCAGCAGCCAAGTTTGGACGACTACGAACACCGGGGAGCTGTTTTTT. Its translation is CASSQVWTTTNTGELFF. The chain links TRBV4-1 to TRBJ2-2, with a weak D call TRBD2 (5 bases). The CDR3 spans 17 residues. Germline V gene data show CDR1 as MGHRA and CDR2 as YSYEKL. V lost 1 base and J 0 bases, leaving 12 bases between the germline ends.

This clone has only one observation. The J gene is TRBJ2-1, the V gene TRBV10-3, with D unresolved. Germline CDR1 is ENHRY and CDR2 is SYGVKD. The CDR3 sequence is 14 residues long. V was clipped by 1 base and J by 2 bases, with 6 bases between them. The CDR3 loop is CAISEYSTYNEQFF. The CDR3 DNA follows: TGTGCCATCAGTGAGTACAGTACCTACAATGAGCAGTTCTTC.

This chain links TRBV9 with TRBJ2-7, with D possibly being TRBD2 (6 bases). The CDR3 length is 14 residues. The V gene's germline CDR1 is SGDLS and CDR2 YYNGEE. V lost 4 bases and J lost 2, with 13 bases in between. The CDR3 DNA sequence: TGTGCCAGCAGCACCGGGACGGGAGCCTACGAGCAGTACTTC. This encodes CASSTGTGAYEQYF.

The rearrangement uses TRBV19 and TRBJ1-6; D ambiguous. Germline V gene data show CDR1 as LNHDA and CDR2 as SQIVND (reference sequence). There are 14 residues in the CDR3. V lost 7 bases, J lost 5 bases, and 12 bases lay in between. The CDR3 loop is CASTEAGNNSPLHF. CDR3 DNA sequence: TGTGCCAGTACCGAGGCGGGGAATAATTCACCCCTCCACTTT. The full variable domain, in which reference TRBV19 and TRBJ1-6 provide the parts outside the CDR3, is DGGITQSPKYLFRKEGQNVTLSCEQNLNHDAMYWYRQDPGQGLRLIYYSQIVNDFQKGDIAEGYSVSREKKESFPLTVTSAQKNPTAFYLCASTEAGNNSPLHFGNGTRLTVT.

The chain couples TRBV5-1 to TRBJ2-1; TRBD1 matches 7 bases. The CDR3 consists of 14 residues. The J segment lost 10 bases and the V segment lost 5 bases, leaving 12 bases of the junction unmatched. Germline CDR1 and CDR2: SGHRS and YFSETQ. CDR3 region: CASSAGRGLEEQFF. Here the CDR3 DNA reads TGCGCCAGCAGTGCCGGCAGGGGGTTAGAAGAGCAGTTCTTC.

The chain is built from TRBV18 and TRBJ1-3, with TRBD1 matching over 10 bases. The CDR3 consists of 15 residues. The V gene end was trimmed by 3 bases and the J gene end by 2 bases; junction bases not matched to a gene: 1. Per germline, CDR1 KGHSH and CDR2 LQKENI. The CDR3 DNA reads as TGTGCCAGCTCACCCGGGACAGGGGCTGGAAACACCATATATTTT. Translating it yields CASSPGTGAGNTIYF.

V usage is TRBV5-1 and J usage is TRBJ1-3, with a weak D call TRBD1 (5 bases). This CDR3 spans 16 amino acids. Germline lookup yields CDR1 SGHRS and CDR2 YFSETQ. V was pared by 4 bases and J by 3 bases, with 17 bases between. The CDR3 DNA sequence: TGCGCCAGCAGCACGAACAGGCCGGCTCTTGGAAACACCATATATTTT. Protein product: CASSTNRPALGNTIYF.

The genes are TRBV4-1 and TRBJ2-4; unclear D gene. The CDR3 covers 16 residues. Germline CDR1 MGHRA, CDR2 YSYEKL. The V gene lost 4 bases and the J gene lost 1 base, with 14 bases spanning the gap. The CDR3 DNA reads TGCGCCAGCAGCCCCGCCGCCACGGTGGCCAAAAACATTCAGTACTTC. This translates into CASSPAATVAKNIQYF.

Worth noting for this clone: Since the CDR3 does not end with the conserved phenylalanine or tryptophan, this likely comes from a read error. The DNA is omitted, as the CDR3 cannot be located on it reliably, and the CDR3 follows TCRdb's listing. The chain joins TRBV7-8 to TRBJ1-1. Per the germline V gene, CDR1 is SGHVS and CDR2 is FQNEAQ. Inclusive of both ends, the CDR3 amounts to 8 amino acids. The CDR3 is CASSPGLR.

A few counts support this clone. The V call is TRBV29-1, the J call TRBJ1-2, with 8 positions matching TRBD1. The CDR3 has 14 residues. V lost 6 bases to trimming and J lost 2 bases; unmatched junction nucleotides: 8. From germline, CDR1 is SQVTM and CDR2 ANQGSEA. The CDR3: CSVGWAGGNYGYTF. The CDR3 nucleotides read TGCAGCGTCGGTTGGGCAGGGGGCAACTATGGCTACACCTTC.

CDR3 amino acids: CSASSGHPRSIQYF. In DNA, the CDR3 is TGCAGTGCTAGTTCGGGACACCCCCGGAGTATTCAGTACTTC. The chain uses TRBV20-1 and TRBJ2-4; the D gene is possibly TRBD1 (6 bases). The germline gives CDR1 DFQATT, CDR2 SNEGSKA (reference sequence). Trimming pared 3 bases from V and 10 bases from J, leaving 19 bases between. This CDR3 region has 14 residues.

The rearrangement links TRBV2 to TRBJ1-6; 7 bases agree with TRBD1. The CDR3 length is 15 residues. J was trimmed by 0 bases and V by 4 bases; bases with no gene match: 0. Looked up from germline, CDR1 is SNHLY and CDR2 is FYNNEI. CDR3 in amino acids: CASSGQGSYNSPLHF. In DNA form, the CDR3 reads TGTGCCAGCAGTGGACAGGGCTCCTATAATTCACCCCTCCACTTT.

The chain joins TRBV9 to TRBJ1-1; D gene unclear. The length of the CDR3 is 12 residues. V lost 4 bases and J 11 bases, leaving 15 bases between the germline ends. In germline, CDR1 is SGDLS, CDR2 YYNGEE. CDR3 sequence: CASSLPGTVAFF. The CDR3 bases are TGTGCCAGCAGCCTCCCAGGCACGGTGGCTTTCTTT.

The chain employs TRBV20-1 and TRBJ1-2, with D perhaps TRBD1 (5 bases). Trimming removed 1 base from V and 10 bases from J, with 10 bases in between. Germline CDR1 reads DFQATT; CDR2 reads SNEGSKA (reference sequence). This CDR3 is built from 11 residues. The chain's CDR3 is CSARGDWDYTF. CDR3 bases: TGCAGTGCTAGAGGGGACTGGGACTACACCTTC.